Listed below are T cell receptor beta chains from one sample, sequenced in a study of cytomegalovirus exposure and HLA in healthy donors. Profiling relied on immunoSEQ multiplex PCR, and the TCRdb table lists in-frame clones only, not all of them. The table has 100,000 to 150,000 clones, roughly 76% seen once. The sample comprised PBMCs. These receptors were obtained from a man aged 30 to 39 in good health and CMV-seronegative. Both conserved end residues are part of each CDR3. A D gene is named only where the DNA matches it firmly. Clone size is stated in some rows and not others, as once, few, many or a class when expanded.

v_gene	abundance	j_gene	d_gene	CDR3nt	CDR3aa
TRBV18	NA	TRBJ1-2	NA	TGTGCCAGCTCACCCGGGAGGGGCCTTGCACATGGCTACACCTTC	CASSPGRGLAHGYTF
TRBV5-6	NA	TRBJ1-1	TRBD1	TGTGCCAGCAGCAGATCCGGGACAGGGACCACTGAAGCTTTCTTT	CASSRSGTGTTEAFF
TRBV28	NA	TRBJ1-5	NA	TGTGCCAGCATTCGGGGGGCAACACAGCCCCAGCATTTT	CASIRGATQPQHF
TRBV7-9	once	TRBJ2-7	NA	TGTGCCAGCAGCTCGAAGACAGGCCCCTACGAGCAGTACTTC	CASSSKTGPYEQYF
TRBV6-1	NA	TRBJ2-5	NA	TGTGCCAGCAGCAACCGCGGACAGCTGGAGACCCAGTACTTC	CASSNRGQLETQYF
TRBV6-1	once	TRBJ2-1	NA	TGTGCCAGCAGTCCCCCTAGAAATGAGCAGTTCTTC	CASSPPRNEQFF
TRBV18	NA	TRBJ1-2	NA	TGTGCCAGCTCACCACCAAGTGAGAGGGCTCGGGGCTACACCTTC	CASSPPSERARGYTF
TRBV6-1	NA	TRBJ1-1	TRBD1	TGTGCCAGCAGTAGGGAGACAGGGGGACTAACTGAAGCTTTCTTT	CASSRETGGLTEAFF
TRBV4-1	NA	TRBJ1-2	NA	TGCGCCAGCAGCCAGCTACAGGGTGTGAAACGTGGCTACACCTTC	CASSQLQGVKRGYTF
TRBV7-7	NA	TRBJ2-1	TRBD1	TGTGCCAGCAGCCCGAGGACAGGGCGGGGCAATGAGCAGTTCTTC	CASSPRTGRGNEQFF
TRBV7-9	once	TRBJ2-7	TRBD1	TGTGCCAGCAGTCAACCCGGGACAGGGGGCGACGAGCAGTACTTC	CASSQPGTGGDEQYF
TRBV18	once	TRBJ2-2	TRBD1	TGTGCCAGCTCACCTCGGGACAGGGTAAACACCGGGGAGCTGTTTTTT	CASSPRDRVNTGELFF
TRBV5-6	NA	TRBJ2-3	TRBD1	TGTGCCAGCAGCTTGGGACAGGGCCACCGCACAGATACGCAGTATTTT	CASSLGQGHRTDTQYF
TRBV4-1	NA	TRBJ2-4	NA	TGCGCCAGCAGCCAACGTTCACCGAGCGCGGGGGCGCAAAACAGTCAGTACTTC	CASSQRSPSAGAQNSQYF
TRBV10-3	few	TRBJ2-2	TRBD2	TGTGCCATCAGTTGGAGCGGGGGCCCTAACACCGGGGAGCTGTTTTTT	CAISWSGGPNTGELFF
TRBV9	once	TRBJ2-7	TRBD2	TGTGCCAGCAGCGGGGGGGGGTACTCCTACGAGCAGTACTTC	CASSGGGYSYEQYF
TRBV7-2	NA	TRBJ1-1	NA	TGTGCCAGCAGCCCACAGATGAACACTGAAGCTTTCTTT	CASSPQMNTEAFF
TRBV30	medium-sized	TRBJ2-7	NA	TGTCAGGGAAGCTCCTACGAGCAGTACTTC	CQGSSYEQYF
TRBV7-9	NA	TRBJ2-7	NA	TGTGCCAGCAGCTTAGGAGGCTCGGAACTCCAGCAGTACTTC	CASSLGGSELQQYF
TRBV4-1	NA	TRBJ2-7	TRBD1	TGCGCCAGCAGCGCCCCGGGGACAGGGAGCAACGAGCAGTACTTC	CASSAPGTGSNEQYF
TRBV5-1	NA	TRBJ1-2	NA	TGCGCCAGCAGCTTTGACAGTTCTAACTATGGCTACACCTTC	CASSFDSSNYGYTF